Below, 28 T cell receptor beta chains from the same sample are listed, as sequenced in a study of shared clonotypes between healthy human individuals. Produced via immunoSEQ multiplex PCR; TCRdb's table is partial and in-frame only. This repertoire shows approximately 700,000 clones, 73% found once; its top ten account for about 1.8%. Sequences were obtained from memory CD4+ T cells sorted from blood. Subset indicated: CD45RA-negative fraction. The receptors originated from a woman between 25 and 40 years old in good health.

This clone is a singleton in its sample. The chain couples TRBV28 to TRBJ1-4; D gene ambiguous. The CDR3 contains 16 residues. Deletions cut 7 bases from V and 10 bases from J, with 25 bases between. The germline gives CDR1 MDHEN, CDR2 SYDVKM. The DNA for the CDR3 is TGTGCCAGCACTCAAAGGCGGGCCTTAGCTATCGTAAAACTGTTTTTT. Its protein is CASTQRRALAIVKLFF. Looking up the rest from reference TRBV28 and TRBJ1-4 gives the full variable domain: DVKVTQSSRYLVKRTGEKVFLECVQDMDHENMFWYRQDPGLGLRLIYFSYDVKMKEKGDIPEGYSVSREKKERFSLILESASTNQTSMYLCASTQRRALAIVKLFFGSGTQLSVL.

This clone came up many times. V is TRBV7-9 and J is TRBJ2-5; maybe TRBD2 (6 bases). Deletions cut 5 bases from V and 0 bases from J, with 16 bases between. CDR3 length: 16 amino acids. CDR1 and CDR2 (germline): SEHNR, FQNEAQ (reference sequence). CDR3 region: CASSDPGLINQETQYF. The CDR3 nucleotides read TGTGCCAGCAGCGATCCGGGACTCATTAACCAAGAGACCCAGTACTTC.

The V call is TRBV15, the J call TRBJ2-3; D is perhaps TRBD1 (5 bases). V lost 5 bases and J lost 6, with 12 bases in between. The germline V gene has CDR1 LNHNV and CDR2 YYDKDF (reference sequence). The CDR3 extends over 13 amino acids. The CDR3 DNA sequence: TGTGCCACCAGCGGACAACGATTCGATACGCAGTATTTT. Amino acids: CATSGQRFDTQYF.

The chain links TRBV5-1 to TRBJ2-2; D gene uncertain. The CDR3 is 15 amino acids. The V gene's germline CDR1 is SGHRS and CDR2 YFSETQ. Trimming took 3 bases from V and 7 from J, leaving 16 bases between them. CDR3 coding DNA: TGCGCCAGCAGCTCCCCCCGGGTCGCTAGCGGGGAGCTGTTTTTT. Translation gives CASSSPRVASGELFF.

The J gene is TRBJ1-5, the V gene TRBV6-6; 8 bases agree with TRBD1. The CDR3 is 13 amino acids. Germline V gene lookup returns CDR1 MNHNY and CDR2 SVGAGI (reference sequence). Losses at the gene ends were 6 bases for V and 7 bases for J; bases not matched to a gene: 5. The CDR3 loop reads CASRPQGAQPQHF. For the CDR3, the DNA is TGTGCCAGCAGGCCCCAGGGGGCCCAGCCCCAGCATTTT.

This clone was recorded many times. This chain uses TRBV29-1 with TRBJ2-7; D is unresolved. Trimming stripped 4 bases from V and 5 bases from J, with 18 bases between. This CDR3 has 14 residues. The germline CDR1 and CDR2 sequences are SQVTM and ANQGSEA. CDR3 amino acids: CSVVIGASLDEQYF. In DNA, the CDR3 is TGCAGCGTTGTAATCGGAGCTAGTCTTGACGAGCAGTACTTC.

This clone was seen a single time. The CDR3 bases are TGTGCCAGCAGTTACTCGACGGGGAGACTGTTTTTT. It translates to CASSYSTGRLFF. The chain carries TRBV6-6 and TRBJ1-4; no firm D call. This CDR3 contains 12 residues. Per germline, CDR1 MNHNY and CDR2 SVGAGI (reference sequence). V dropped 0 bases and J dropped 13 bases, with 9 bases sitting between them.

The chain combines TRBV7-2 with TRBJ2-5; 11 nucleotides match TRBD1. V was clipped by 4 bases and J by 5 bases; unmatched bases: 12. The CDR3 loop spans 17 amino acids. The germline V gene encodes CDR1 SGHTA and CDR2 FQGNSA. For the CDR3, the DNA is TGTGCCAGCAGCTATCGTCCCGGGACAGGGGGTAGGGAGACCCAGTACTTC. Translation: CASSYRPGTGGRETQYF. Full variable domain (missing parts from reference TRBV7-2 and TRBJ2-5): GAGVSQSPSNKVTEKGKDVELRCDPISGHTALYWYRQSLGQGLEFLIYFQGNSAPDKSGLPSDRFSAERTGGSVSTLTIQRTQQEDSAVYLCASSYRPGTGGRETQYFGPGTRLLVL.

CDR3 region: CASRGTSHTGELFF. CDR3 nucleotide sequence: TGTGCCAGCAGGGGGACGAGTCACACCGGGGAGCTGTTTTTT. V is TRBV7-3 and J is TRBJ2-2; possibly TRBD1 or TRBD2 for D (5 bases each). Germline V gives CDR1 SGHTA, CDR2 FQGTGA. Trimming cost V 6 bases and J 3 bases, with 11 bases left between them. CDR3 length: 14 amino acids.

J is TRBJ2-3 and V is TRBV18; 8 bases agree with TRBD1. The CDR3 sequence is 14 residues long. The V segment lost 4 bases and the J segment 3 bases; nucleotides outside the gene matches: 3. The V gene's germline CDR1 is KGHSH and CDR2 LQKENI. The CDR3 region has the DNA TGTGCCAGCTCACGACGACAGGGGACAGATACGCAGTATTTT. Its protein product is CASSRRQGTDTQYF.

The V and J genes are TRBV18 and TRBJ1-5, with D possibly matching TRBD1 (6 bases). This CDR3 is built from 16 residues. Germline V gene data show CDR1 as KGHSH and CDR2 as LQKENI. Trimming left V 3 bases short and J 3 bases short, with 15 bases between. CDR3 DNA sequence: TGTGCCAGCTCACCGGGGGCAGGGAAAAACAATCAGCCCCAGCATTTT. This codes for CASSPGAGKNNQPQHF.

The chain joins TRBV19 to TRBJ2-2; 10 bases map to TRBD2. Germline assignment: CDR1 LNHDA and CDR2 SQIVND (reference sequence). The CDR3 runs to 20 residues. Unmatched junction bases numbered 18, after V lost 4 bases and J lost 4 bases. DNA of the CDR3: TGTGCCAGTAGTACCCTCTTTTTTCTGAGCGGGAGGGGAACCACCGGGGAGCTGTTTTTT. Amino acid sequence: CASSTLFFLSGRGTTGELFF.

CDR3 nucleotide sequence: TGTGCCTGGAGGAAGACAGGCGGCTATGGCTACACCTTC. It yields the protein CAWRKTGGYGYTF. The V call is TRBV30, the J call TRBJ1-2; the D gene is possibly TRBD1 (6 bases). Germline lookup yields CDR1 GTSNPN and CDR2 SVGIG (reference sequence). The length of the CDR3 is 13 residues. Trimming shortened V by 3 bases and J by 4 bases, and 12 bases separated the two germline ends.

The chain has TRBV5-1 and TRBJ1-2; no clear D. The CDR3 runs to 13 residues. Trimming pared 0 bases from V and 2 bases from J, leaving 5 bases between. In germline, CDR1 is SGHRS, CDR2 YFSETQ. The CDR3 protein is CASSLVVNYGYTF. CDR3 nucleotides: TGCGCCAGCAGCTTGGTGGTGAACTATGGCTACACCTTC.

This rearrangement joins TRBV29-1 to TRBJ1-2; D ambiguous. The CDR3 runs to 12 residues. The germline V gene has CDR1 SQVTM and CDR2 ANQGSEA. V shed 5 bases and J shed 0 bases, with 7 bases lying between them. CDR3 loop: CSVRSTNYGYTF. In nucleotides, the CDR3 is TGCAGCGTTCGCAGCACTAACTATGGCTACACCTTC.

CDR3 loop: CASSRPGQGREKLFF. Written as DNA, the CDR3 is TGTGCCAGCAGCCGACCGGGACAGGGACGGGAAAAACTGTTTTTT. The chain carries TRBV28 and TRBJ1-4, with 9 bases fitting TRBD1. The CDR3 loop spans 15 amino acids. Per the germline V gene, CDR1 is MDHEN and CDR2 is SYDVKM. The V segment lost 6 bases and the J segment 8 bases; nucleotides outside the gene matches: 10.

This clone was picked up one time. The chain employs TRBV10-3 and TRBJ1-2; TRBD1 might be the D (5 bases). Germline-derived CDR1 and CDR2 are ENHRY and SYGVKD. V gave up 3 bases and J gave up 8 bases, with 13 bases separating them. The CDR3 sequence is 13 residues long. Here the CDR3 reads CAISDGPGGGYTF. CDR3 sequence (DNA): TGTGCCATCAGTGATGGGCCCGGGGGGGGCTACACCTTC.

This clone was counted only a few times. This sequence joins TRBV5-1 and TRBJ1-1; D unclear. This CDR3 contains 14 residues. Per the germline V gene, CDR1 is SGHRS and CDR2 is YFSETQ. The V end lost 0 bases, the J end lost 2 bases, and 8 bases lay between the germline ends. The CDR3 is CASSLVIGNTEAFF. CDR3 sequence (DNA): TGCGCCAGCAGCTTGGTAATCGGAAACACTGAAGCTTTCTTT.

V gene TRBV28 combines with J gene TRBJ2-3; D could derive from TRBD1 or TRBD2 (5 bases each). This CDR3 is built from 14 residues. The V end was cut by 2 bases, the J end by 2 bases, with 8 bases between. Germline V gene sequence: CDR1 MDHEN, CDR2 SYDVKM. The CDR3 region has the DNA TGTGCCAGCAGTTTAAGAGGGGTCACAGATACGCAGTATTTT. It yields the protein CASSLRGVTDTQYF.

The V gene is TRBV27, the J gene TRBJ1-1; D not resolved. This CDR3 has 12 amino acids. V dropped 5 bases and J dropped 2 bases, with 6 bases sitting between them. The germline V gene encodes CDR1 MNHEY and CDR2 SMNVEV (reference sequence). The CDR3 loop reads CASSPLNTEAFF. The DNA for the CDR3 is TGTGCCAGCAGTCCACTTAACACTGAAGCTTTCTTT.

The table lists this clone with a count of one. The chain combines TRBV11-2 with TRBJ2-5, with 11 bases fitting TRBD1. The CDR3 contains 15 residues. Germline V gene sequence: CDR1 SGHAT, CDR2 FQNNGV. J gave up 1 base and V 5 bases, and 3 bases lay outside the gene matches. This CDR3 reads CASSPGTGGQETQYF. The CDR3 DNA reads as TGTGCCAGCAGCCCCGGGACAGGGGGCCAAGAGACCCAGTACTTC.

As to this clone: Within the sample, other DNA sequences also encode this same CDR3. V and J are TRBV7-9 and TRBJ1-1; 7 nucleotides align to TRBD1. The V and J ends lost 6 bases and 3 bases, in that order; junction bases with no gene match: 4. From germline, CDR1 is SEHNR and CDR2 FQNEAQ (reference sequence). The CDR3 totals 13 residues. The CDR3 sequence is CASSRQGYTEAFF. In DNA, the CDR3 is TGTGCCAGCAGTCGACAGGGCTACACTGAAGCTTTCTTT.

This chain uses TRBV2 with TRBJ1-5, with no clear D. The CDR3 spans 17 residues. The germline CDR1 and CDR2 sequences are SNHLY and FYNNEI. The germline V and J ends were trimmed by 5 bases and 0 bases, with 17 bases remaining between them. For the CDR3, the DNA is TGTGCCAGCAGTCTAGTAGGTGGGCCATATAGCAATCAGCCCCAGCATTTT. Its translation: CASSLVGGPYSNQPQHF. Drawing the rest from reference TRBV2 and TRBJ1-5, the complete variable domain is EPEVTQTPSHQVTQMGQEVILRCVPISNHLYFYWYRQILGQKVEFLVSFYNNEISEKSEIFDDQFSVERPDGSNFTLKIRSTKLEDSAMYFCASSLVGGPYSNQPQHFGDGTRLSIL.

The CDR3 sequence is CASSPGQGSGLTNEKLFF. The CDR3, as DNA: TGTGCCAGCAGTCCTGGACAGGGGTCGGGGTTAACTAATGAAAAACTGTTTTTT. The V gene is TRBV27, the J gene TRBJ1-4; TRBD1 matches at 9 bases. Germline V gene lookup returns CDR1 MNHEY and CDR2 SMNVEV (reference sequence). V dropped 5 bases and J dropped 1; count of bases not matched to a gene: 11. CDR3 length equals 18 residues.

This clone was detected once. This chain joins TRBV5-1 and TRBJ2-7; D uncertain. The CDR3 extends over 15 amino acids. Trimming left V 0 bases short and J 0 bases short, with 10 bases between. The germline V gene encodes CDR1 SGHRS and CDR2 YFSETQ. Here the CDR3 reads CASSLGAQPSYEQYF. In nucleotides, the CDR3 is TGCGCCAGCAGCTTGGGGGCTCAGCCCTCCTACGAGCAGTACTTC.

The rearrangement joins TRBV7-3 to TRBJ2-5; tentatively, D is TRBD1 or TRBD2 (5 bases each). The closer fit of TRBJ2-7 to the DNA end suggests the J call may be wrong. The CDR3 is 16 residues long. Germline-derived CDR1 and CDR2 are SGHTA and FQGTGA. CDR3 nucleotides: TGTGCCAGCAGCCCATCCCCCGGGACCGCATTCTACGAGCAGTACTTC. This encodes CASSPSPGTAFYEQYF.

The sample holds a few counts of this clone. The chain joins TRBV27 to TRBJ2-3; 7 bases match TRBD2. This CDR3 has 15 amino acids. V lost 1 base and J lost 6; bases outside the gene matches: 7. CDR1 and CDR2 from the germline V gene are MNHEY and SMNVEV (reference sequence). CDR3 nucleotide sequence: TGTGCCAGCAGTTTATGGCAGGGAGGGCGCGATACGCAGTATTTT. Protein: CASSLWQGGRDTQYF.

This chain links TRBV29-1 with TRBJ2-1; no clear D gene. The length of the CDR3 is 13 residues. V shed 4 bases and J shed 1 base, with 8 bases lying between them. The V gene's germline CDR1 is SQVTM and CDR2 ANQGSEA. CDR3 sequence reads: CSVGANSYNEQFF. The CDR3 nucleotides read TGCAGCGTTGGAGCGAATTCCTACAATGAGCAGTTCTTC.